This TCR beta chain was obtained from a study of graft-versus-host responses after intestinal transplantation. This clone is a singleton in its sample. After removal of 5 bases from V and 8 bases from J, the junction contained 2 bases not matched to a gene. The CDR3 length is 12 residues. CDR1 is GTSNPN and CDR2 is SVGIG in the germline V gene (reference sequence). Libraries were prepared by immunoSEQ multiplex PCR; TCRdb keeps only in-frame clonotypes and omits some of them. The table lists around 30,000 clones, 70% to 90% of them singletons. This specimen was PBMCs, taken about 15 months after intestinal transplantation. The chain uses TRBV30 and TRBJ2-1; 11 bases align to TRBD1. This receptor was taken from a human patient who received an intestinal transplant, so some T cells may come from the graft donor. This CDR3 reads CAWGQGADEQFF. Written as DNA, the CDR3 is TGTGCCTGGGGACAGGGGGCAGATGAGCAGTTCTTC.